The clone carrying this TCR beta chain has at least ten counts. What it recognizes is unknown. Germline CDR1 DFQATT, CDR2 SNEGSKA (reference sequence). CDR3 length: 15 residues. V was pared by 3 bases and J by 1 base, with 6 bases of the junction left unmatched. The data stem from a study of human T cells and chemical hapten exposure. The sample's time point: patch test 2, 6 weeks after DPC sensitization. As to treatment: therapeutic diphenylcyclopropenone sensitization with weekly scalp DPC. Study results and limitations: Large CDR3 similarity clusters arose significantly more often from expanded TCRs than from controls.

TCRdb analysed the RACE reads with MiXCR anew, one entry per CDR3 protein. The sample records about 42,000 distinct CDR3 sequences, just under 9% being singletons. This material consisted of whole blood, taken in connection with sensitization to the hapten diphenylcyclopropenone (DPC). The sequence came from a woman in her thirties or forties with alopecia areata. Some clones in this sample may be carry-over from other donors' samples. The chain couples TRBV20-1 to TRBJ1-5, with 7 positions matching TRBD1. In DNA form, the CDR3 reads TGCAGTGCTAGGCCAGGGGGTACAAGCAATCAGCCCCAGCATTTT. Its protein is CSARPGGTSNQPQHF.